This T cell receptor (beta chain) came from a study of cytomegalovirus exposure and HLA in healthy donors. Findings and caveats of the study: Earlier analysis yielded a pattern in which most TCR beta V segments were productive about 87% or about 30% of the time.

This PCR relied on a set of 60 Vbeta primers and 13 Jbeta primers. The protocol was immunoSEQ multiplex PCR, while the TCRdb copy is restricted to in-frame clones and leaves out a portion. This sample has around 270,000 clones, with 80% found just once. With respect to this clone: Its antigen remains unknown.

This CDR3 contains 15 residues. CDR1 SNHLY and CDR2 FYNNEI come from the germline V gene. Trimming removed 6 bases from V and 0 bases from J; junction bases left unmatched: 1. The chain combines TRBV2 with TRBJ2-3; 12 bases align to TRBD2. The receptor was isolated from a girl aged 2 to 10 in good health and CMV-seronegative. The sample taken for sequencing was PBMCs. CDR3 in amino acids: CASRGTSGSTDTQYF. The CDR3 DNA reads TGTGCCAGCAGAGGGACTAGCGGGAGCACAGATACGCAGTATTTT.